This T cell receptor (beta chain) was observed in a study of cytomegalovirus exposure and HLA in healthy donors. For the study at large: Drawn from HLA-typed donors, 80 million to 95 million unique TCRs were held in an early data release.

Findings and caveats of the study: Relative to equally common others, HLA-associated TCR beta chains showed greater clonal expansion in a later analysis.

Comments on this clone: The antigen is not known.

The PCR had 60 Vbeta and 13 Jbeta primers. Generated by immunoSEQ multiplex PCR, the TCRdb table keeps only in-frame clones and is missing some. The sample has about 160,000 clones, 75% to 85% seen once. Unmatched junction bases numbered 4, after V lost 3 bases and J lost 2 bases. CDR1 and CDR2 from the germline V gene are SGHRS and YFSETQ. The CDR3 extends over 14 amino acids. The sample was PBMCs. The receptor was isolated from a woman between 45 and 65 years old in good health and CMV-seronegative. The chain couples TRBV5-1 to TRBJ2-5, with 7 bases fitting TRBD1. The CDR3 protein is CASSWGTAQETQYF. The CDR3 nucleotides read TGCGCCAGCAGCTGGGGGACAGCACAAGAGACCCAGTACTTC.